This T cell receptor beta chain was found in a study of patients and donors after allogeneic stem cell transplantation. TCRdb re-called the RT-PCR reads with MiXCR, one entry per CDR3 protein. In the table there are around 240,000 distinct CDR3 sequences, approximately 14% of which are singletons. V dropped 9 bases and J dropped 8; count of bases not matched to a gene: 7. The length of the CDR3 is 14 residues. The chain has TRBV12-3 or TRBV12-4 and TRBJ2-1, with 13 bases matching TRBD2. The clonotype originates from a human donor who was either an allogeneic HSCT recipient or a stem cell or donor lymphocyte infusion donor (not recorded which). It is not recorded whose cells these are; they may come from a transplant donor. The source material was blood, either unsorted or a sorted T cell fraction (not recorded which). CDR3 loop: CARGGLAGVYEQFF. CDR3 DNA sequence: TGTGCCAGGGGTGGACTAGCGGGAGTCTATGAGCAGTTCTTC.